Described below is a single TCR beta chain sequence and its context. Trimming left V 2 bases short and J 7 bases short, with 11 bases between. Germline CDR1 and CDR2: MNHNY and SVGAGI (reference sequence). The CDR3 contains 13 residues. This sample stems from a study of blood T cell repertoires in COVID-19. Libraries were prepared by immunoSEQ multiplex PCR; TCRdb keeps only in-frame clonotypes and omits some of them. The sample holds 150,000 to 200,000 clones, roughly 82% seen once. The source is a woman aged 35 to 49 with COVID-19, enrolled during active disease. Sample: peripheral blood. This sequence joins TRBV6-6 and TRBJ1-2; D is unclear. The CDR3, as DNA: TGTGCCAGCAGTTACGATGGAGTGAGTGGCTACACCTTC. Amino acids: CASSYDGVSGYTF.